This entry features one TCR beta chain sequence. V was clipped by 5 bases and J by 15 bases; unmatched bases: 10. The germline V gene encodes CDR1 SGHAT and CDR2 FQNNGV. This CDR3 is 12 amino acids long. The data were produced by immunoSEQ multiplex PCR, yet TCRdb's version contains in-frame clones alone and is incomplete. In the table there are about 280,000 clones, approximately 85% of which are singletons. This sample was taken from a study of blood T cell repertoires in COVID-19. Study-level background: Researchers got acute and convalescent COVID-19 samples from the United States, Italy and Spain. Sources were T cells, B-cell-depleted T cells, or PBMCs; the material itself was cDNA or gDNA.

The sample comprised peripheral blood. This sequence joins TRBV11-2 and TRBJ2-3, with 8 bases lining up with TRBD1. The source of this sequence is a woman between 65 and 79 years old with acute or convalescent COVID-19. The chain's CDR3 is CASSVDRGLCYF. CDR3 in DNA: TGTGCCAGCAGCGTCGACAGGGGACTTTGCTATTTT.